What follows are 29 T cell receptor beta chains derived from one specimen sequenced in a study of T cells in narcolepsy. TCRdb's copy holds only in-frame clones and misses some; the assay was immunoSEQ multiplex PCR. The repertoire holds 25,000 to 30,000 clones, more than 75% seen once, with roughly 1% in the top ten. The sample comprised memory (CD45RA-) CD4+ T cells from blood. The receptors shown here come from a human donor in good health.

The rearrangement links TRBV27 to TRBJ1-1; tentatively, D is TRBD1 (5 bases). V lost 5 bases and J 1 base, leaving 14 bases between the germline ends. The CDR3 is 15 amino acids. CDR1 and CDR2 from the germline V gene are MNHEY and SMNVEV (reference sequence). CDR3 nucleotides: TGTGCCAGCAGTGATGTTGGGGGAACGAACACTGAAGCTTTCTTT. Its protein product is CASSDVGGTNTEAFF.

J is TRBJ2-1 and V is TRBV4-3, with 10 bases matching TRBD2. Germline V gene lookup returns CDR1 LGHNA and CDR2 YSLEER. Trimming took 3 bases from V and 2 from J; bases not matched to a gene: 4. The CDR3 extends over 16 amino acids. CDR3 coding DNA: TGCGCCAGCAGCCAGCTAGCGGGAGTAACCTACAATGAGCAGTTCTTC. It encodes CASSQLAGVTYNEQFF.

This chain connects TRBV6-5 to TRBJ1-1; D uncertain. The CDR3 spans 14 residues. Germline-derived CDR1 and CDR2 are MNHEY and SVGAGI. The V gene lost 0 bases and the J gene lost 4 bases, with 9 bases spanning the gap. CDR3 region: CASSYSTRRTEAFF. Here the CDR3 DNA reads TGTGCCAGCAGTTACTCGACCAGGCGCACTGAAGCTTTCTTT.

The CDR3 coding sequence is TGTGCCAGCAGCTTGGGGGGGTCCGAGACCCAGTACTTC. Amino acids: CASSLGGSETQYF. The chain employs TRBV7-3 and TRBJ2-5; TRBD2 matches at 7 bases. This CDR3 is 13 amino acids long. V lost 3 bases and J lost 5; bases outside the gene matches: 3. Germline CDR1 is SGHTA and CDR2 is FQGTGA.

This chain joins TRBV5-5 and TRBJ1-5; no clear D. Germline V gene sequence: CDR1 SGHKS, CDR2 YYEKEE (reference sequence). The CDR3 has 15 residues. Trimming left V 0 bases short and J 5 bases short, with 12 bases between. CDR3 region: CASSLGYLDYQPQHF. CDR3 coding DNA: TGTGCCAGCAGCTTGGGTTACCTTGATTATCAGCCCCAGCATTTT.

The rearrangement links TRBV29-1 to TRBJ1-5, with TRBD1 matching 8 bases. Trimming at V came to 3 bases and at J to 4 bases, leaving 2 bases not matched to a gene. The CDR3 is 13 residues long. Germline CDR1 and CDR2: SQVTM and ANQGSEA. The CDR3: CSVETGVNQPQHF. In nucleotides, the CDR3 is TGCAGCGTTGAGACAGGGGTAAATCAGCCCCAGCATTTT.

The rearrangement joins TRBV19 to TRBJ1-1; maybe TRBD1 (6 bases). Trimming stripped 5 bases from V and 0 bases from J, with 19 bases between. This CDR3 has 17 residues. In germline, CDR1 is LNHDA, CDR2 SQIVND (reference sequence). The DNA of the CDR3 is TGTGCCAGTAGTTCGGGGCTTGGGGGGCACATGAACACTGAAGCTTTCTTT. Translated: CASSSGLGGHMNTEAFF. Supplemented by reference TRBV19 and TRBJ1-1, the full variable domain reads DGGITQSPKYLFRKEGQNVTLSCEQNLNHDAMYWYRQDPGQGLRLIYYSQIVNDFQKGDIAEGYSVSREKKESFPLTVTSAQKNPTAFYLCASSSGLGGHMNTEAFFGQGTRLTVV.

The CDR3 spells CASRTSGALKQPQHF. The CDR3 DNA follows: TGTGCCAGCAGAACTTCAGGGGCCTTGAAACAGCCCCAGCATTTT. The chain is built from TRBV28 and TRBJ1-5, with D tentatively TRBD1 (6 bases). Germline CDR1 is MDHEN and CDR2 is SYDVKM. The V end was cut by 6 bases, the J end by 7 bases, with 19 bases between. The CDR3 sequence is 15 residues long. The full variable domain, with the rest looked up from reference TRBV28 and TRBJ1-5, is DVKVTQSSRYLVKRTGEKVFLECVQDMDHENMFWYRQDPGLGLRLIYFSYDVKMKEKGDIPEGYSVSREKKERFSLILESASTNQTSMYLCASRTSGALKQPQHFGDGTRLSIL.

The chain combines TRBV30 with TRBJ1-4; D is ambiguous. The length of the CDR3 is 13 residues. The germline gives CDR1 GTSNPN, CDR2 SVGIG (reference sequence). Trimming took 2 bases from V and 3 from J, leaving 7 bases between them. CDR3 nucleotides: TGTGCCTGGAGTCTGCGGGCTAATGAAAAACTGTTTTTT. Its translation is CAWSLRANEKLFF. Combining the CDR3 with reference TRBV30 and TRBJ1-4 gives the whole variable domain SQTIHQWPATLVQPVGSPLSLECTVEGTSNPNLYWYRQAAGRGLQLLFYSVGIGQISSEVPQNLSASRPQDRQFILSSKKLLLSDSGFYLCAWSLRANEKLFFGSGTQLSVL.

This clone occurred once. CDR3 DNA sequence: TGCGCCAGCAGCCCCTCCGGGACAGGGGGCCATGGCTACACCTTC. Amino acids: CASSPSGTGGHGYTF. The chain joins TRBV5-1 to TRBJ1-2, with 12 positions matching TRBD1. Per the germline V gene, CDR1 is SGHRS and CDR2 is YFSETQ. The CDR3 contains 15 residues. V shed 4 bases, J shed 6 bases, and the junction held 7 bases outside the gene matches.

The gene calls are TRBV2 and TRBJ2-1; 12 nucleotides agree with TRBD2. CDR1 and CDR2 (germline): SNHLY, FYNNEI. The CDR3 spans 15 residues. V was pared by 4 bases and J by 8 bases, with 6 bases of the junction left unmatched. The CDR3 sequence: CASSARTSGVDEQFF. The CDR3 bases are TGTGCCAGCAGTGCCCGGACTAGCGGGGTCGATGAGCAGTTCTTC.

The chain uses TRBV7-2 and TRBJ2-3, with 7 positions matching TRBD1. The CDR3 runs to 14 residues. Germline trimming cut 1 base from V and 4 bases from J; bases unmatched to any gene: 2. Germline V gene data show CDR1 as SGHTA and CDR2 as FQGNSA. In DNA form, the CDR3 reads TGTGCCAGCAGCTTAGGACAGGGTGCAGATACGCAGTATTTT. Translated, it gives CASSLGQGADTQYF.

In this sample, this clone turned up once. This sequence joins TRBV6-5 and TRBJ2-7; possibly TRBD2 for D (6 bases). CDR1 is MNHEY, CDR2 SVGAGI, per germline. The CDR3 is 15 residues long. V lost 4 bases and J lost 4, with 17 bases in between. CDR3 sequence reads: CASSSDYTSKYEQYF. Written as DNA, the CDR3 is TGTGCCAGCAGTTCGGACTACACCTCAAAATACGAGCAGTACTTC.

The chain couples TRBV7-3 to TRBJ1-1; 7 bases are a match to TRBD1. The CDR3 sequence is 18 residues long. Trimming at V came to 5 bases and at J to 0 bases, leaving 15 bases not matched to a gene. Germline CDR1 is SGHTA and CDR2 is FQGTGA. The CDR3: CASSTQGTVVVMNTEAFF. CDR3 bases: TGTGCCAGCAGCACCCAAGGGACAGTAGTCGTCATGAACACTGAAGCTTTCTTT. Combining the CDR3 with reference TRBV7-3 and TRBJ1-1 gives the whole variable domain GAGVSQTPSNKVTEKGKYVELRCDPISGHTALYWYRQSLGQGPEFLIYFQGTGAADDSGLPNDRFFAVRPEGSVSTLKIQRTERGDSAVYLCASSTQGTVVVMNTEAFFGQGTRLTVV.

In regard to this clone: A read error may produce the germline difference seen at one junction end. The V call is TRBV7-8, the J call TRBJ1-1; TRBD1 aligns across 7 bases. The CDR3 has 16 residues. Germline V lookup: CDR1 SGHVS, CDR2 FQNEAQ. The CDR3 bases are TGTGCCAACAGCTTAGTCCCTTCAGACAGGGCTACTGAAGCTTTCTTT. It yields the protein CANSLVPSDRATEAFF. Combining the CDR3 with reference TRBV7-8 and TRBJ1-1 gives the whole variable domain GAGVSQSPRYKVAKRGQDVALRCDPISGHVSLFWYQQALGQGPEFLTYFQNEAQLDKSGLPSDRFFAERPEGSVSTLKIQRTQQEDSAVYLCANSLVPSDRATEAFFGQGTRLTVV.

This clone was counted a single time. The rearrangement joins TRBV27 to TRBJ1-3; D uncertain. This CDR3 is built from 15 residues. V was pared by 0 bases and J by 0 bases, with 6 bases between. Looked up from germline, CDR1 is MNHEY and CDR2 is SMNVEV (reference sequence). The CDR3, as DNA: TGTGCCAGCAGTTTATCGGGTAGCTCTGGAAACACCATATATTTT. As protein: CASSLSGSSGNTIYF.

This clone was seen more than once but under ten times. This sequence joins TRBV27 and TRBJ2-1; D unclear. The CDR3 spans 11 residues. Germline-derived CDR1 and CDR2 are MNHEY and SMNVEV (reference sequence). Trimming shortened V by 6 bases and J by 4 bases, and 4 bases separated the two germline ends. This chain's CDR3 is CASRSYNEQFF. The CDR3 nucleotides read TGTGCCAGCAGGTCGTACAATGAGCAGTTCTTC.

The chain carries TRBV11-2 and TRBJ2-2, with TRBD2 identical over 8 bases. Germline V CDR1 and CDR2: SGHAT, FQNNGV. This CDR3 spans 16 amino acids. V was pared by 3 bases and J by 7 bases, with 10 bases of the junction left unmatched. CDR3 amino acids: CASSLLRGVGDGELFF. In DNA form, the CDR3 reads TGTGCCAGCAGCTTGCTGCGGGGGGTAGGCGACGGGGAGCTGTTTTTT. Full variable domain (missing parts from reference TRBV11-2 and TRBJ2-2): EAGVAQSPRYKIIEKRQSVAFWCNPISGHATLYWYQQILGQGPKLLIQFQNNGVVDDSQLPKDRFSAERLKGVDSTLKIQPAKLEDSAVYLCASSLLRGVGDGELFFGEGSRLTVL.

About this clone itself: Sequence at one end of the junction differs from germline and may be a read error. The genes are TRBV19 and TRBJ1-2, with D maybe TRBD1 (6 bases). Germline V gene sequence: CDR1 LNHDA, CDR2 SQIVND (reference sequence). The CDR3 runs 15 residues. CDR3: CASTIAGGLGYGYTF. As DNA, the CDR3 is TGTGCCAGTACTATAGCGGGGGGGCTCGGCTATGGCTACACCTTC.

The rearrangement links TRBV6-1 to TRBJ1-6; tentatively, D is TRBD1 (6 bases). The length of the CDR3 is 15 residues. Trimming took off 3 bases at V and 5 bases at J, with 11 bases between the two ends. Germline loops: CDR1 MNHNS, CDR2 SASEGT. The CDR3: CASSDRGANNSPLHF. The CDR3 nucleotides read TGTGCCAGCAGTGACCGGGGGGCGAATAATTCACCCCTCCACTTT.

This clone was seen only a few times. J is TRBJ1-1 and V is TRBV2, with D tentatively TRBD1 (6 bases). The CDR3 totals 15 residues. The V gene's germline CDR1 is SNHLY and CDR2 FYNNEI. V was clipped by 6 bases and J by 5 bases, with 19 bases between them. The CDR3 DNA sequence: TGTGCCAGCAGCCGGACAGACCTCTTGGAGACTGAAGCTTTCTTT. It is translated as CASSRTDLLETEAFF.

The chain recombines TRBV4-1 with TRBJ1-5; D gene ambiguous. V was clipped by 1 base and J by 7 bases, with 8 bases between them. Germline assignment: CDR1 MGHRA and CDR2 YSYEKL. The CDR3 extends over 13 amino acids. In nucleotides, the CDR3 is TGCGCCAGCAGCCAAGTGGTGGGGCAGCCCCAGCATTTT. Its translation: CASSQVVGQPQHF.

The chain is built from TRBV4-3 and TRBJ2-3; D gene unclear. V shed 1 base and J shed 4 bases, with 9 bases lying between them. Germline V gene lookup returns CDR1 LGHNA and CDR2 YSLEER. The CDR3 runs to 14 residues. The CDR3 nucleotides are TGCGCCAGCAGCCAAGCGGGCGTCCCAGATACGCAGTATTTT. Encoded protein: CASSQAGVPDTQYF.

The chain is built from TRBV10-2 and TRBJ1-2; D is uncertain. Per the germline V gene, CDR1 is WSHSY and CDR2 is SAAADI. CDR3 size: 11 residues. V was clipped by 3 bases and J by 11 bases, with 10 bases between them. The CDR3: CASSEAEKYTF. As DNA, the CDR3 is TGCGCCAGCAGTGAAGCAGAAAAATACACCTTC.

This clone was seen once. The genes are TRBV1 and TRBJ1-1. TRBV1 is termed a pseudogene. This CDR3 region has 12 residues. CDR3 residues: CTSSQWYTEAFF. CDR3 coding DNA: TGCACCAGCAGCCAGTGGTACACTGAAGCTTTCTTT.

The chain employs TRBV27 and TRBJ2-3; 12 bases are shared with TRBD2. V shed 5 bases, J shed 4 bases, and the junction held 7 bases outside the gene matches. The germline V gene encodes CDR1 MNHEY and CDR2 SMNVEV (reference sequence). This CDR3 is 16 amino acids long. CDR3 sequence: CASSRASGGVSDTQYF. The DNA of the CDR3 is TGTGCCAGCAGTAGGGCTAGCGGGGGGGTATCAGATACGCAGTATTTT.

The chain uses TRBV19 and TRBJ2-7, with TRBD2 matching 9 bases. Looked up from germline, CDR1 is LNHDA and CDR2 is SQIVND (reference sequence). The CDR3 runs 14 residues. V gave up 4 bases and J gave up 1 base; unmatched junction bases: 2. As DNA, the CDR3 is TGTGCCAGTAGTAAAGCGGGAGGATCCTACGAGCAGTACTTC. Amino acids: CASSKAGGSYEQYF.

The CDR3 spells CASSPPVGGLRLPSYEQYF. The CDR3 DNA sequence: TGTGCCAGCAGCCCCCCCGTGGGAGGCTTAAGGCTGCCCTCCTACGAGCAGTACTTC. This sequence joins TRBV7-9 and TRBJ2-7; D is possibly TRBD2 (6 bases). Trimming removed 5 bases at V and 0 bases at J, with 26 bases between. There are 19 residues in the CDR3. Germline V lookup: CDR1 SEHNR, CDR2 FQNEAQ (reference sequence).

Only a few counts were recorded for this clone. The genes are TRBV10-3 and TRBJ2-7; D is possibly TRBD1 (6 bases). There are 12 residues in the CDR3. The germline V and J ends were trimmed by 3 bases and 9 bases, with 12 bases remaining between them. CDR1 and CDR2 (germline): ENHRY, SYGVKD. The CDR3 spells CAISDRTATQYF. CDR3 bases: TGTGCCATCAGTGACAGGACAGCCACGCAGTACTTC.